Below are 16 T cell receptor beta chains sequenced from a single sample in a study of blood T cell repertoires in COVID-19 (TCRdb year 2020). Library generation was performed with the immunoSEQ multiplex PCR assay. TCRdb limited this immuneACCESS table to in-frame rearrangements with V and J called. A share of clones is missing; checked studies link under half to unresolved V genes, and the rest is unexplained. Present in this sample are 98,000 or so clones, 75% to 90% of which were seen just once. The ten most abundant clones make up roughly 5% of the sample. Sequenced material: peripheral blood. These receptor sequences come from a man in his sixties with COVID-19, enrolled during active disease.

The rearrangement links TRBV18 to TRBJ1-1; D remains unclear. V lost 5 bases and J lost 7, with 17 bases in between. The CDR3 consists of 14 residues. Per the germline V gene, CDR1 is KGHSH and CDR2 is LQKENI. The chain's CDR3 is CASSAGSAQVEAFF. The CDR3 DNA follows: TGTGCCAGCTCAGCCGGCTCAGCTCAGGTTGAAGCTTTCTTT.

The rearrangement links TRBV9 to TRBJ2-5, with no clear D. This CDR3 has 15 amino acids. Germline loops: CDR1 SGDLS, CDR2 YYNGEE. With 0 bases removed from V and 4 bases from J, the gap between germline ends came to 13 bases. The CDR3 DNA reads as TGTGCCAGCAGCGTAGATTCCGACTTTCGAGAGACCCAGTACTTC. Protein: CASSVDSDFRETQYF.

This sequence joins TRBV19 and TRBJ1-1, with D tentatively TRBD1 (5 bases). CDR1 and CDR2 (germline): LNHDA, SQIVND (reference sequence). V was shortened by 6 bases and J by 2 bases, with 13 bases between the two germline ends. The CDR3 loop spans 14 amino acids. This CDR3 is CASRIGGINTEAFF. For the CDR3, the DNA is TGTGCCAGTAGGATCGGGGGGATAAACACTGAAGCTTTCTTT.

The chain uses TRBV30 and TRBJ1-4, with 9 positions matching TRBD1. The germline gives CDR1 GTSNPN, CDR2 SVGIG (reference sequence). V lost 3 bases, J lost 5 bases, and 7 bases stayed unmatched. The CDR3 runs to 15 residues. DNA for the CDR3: TGTGCCTGGAGCTACGACAGGGGGGAAAATGAAAAACTGTTTTTT. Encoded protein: CAWSYDRGENEKLFF.

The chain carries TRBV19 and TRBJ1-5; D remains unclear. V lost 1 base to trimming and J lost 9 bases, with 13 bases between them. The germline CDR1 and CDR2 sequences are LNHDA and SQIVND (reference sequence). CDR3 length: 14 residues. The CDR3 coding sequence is TGTGCCAGTAGTATAGGGCAGTCTCGAACGCCCCAGCATTTT. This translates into CASSIGQSRTPQHF.

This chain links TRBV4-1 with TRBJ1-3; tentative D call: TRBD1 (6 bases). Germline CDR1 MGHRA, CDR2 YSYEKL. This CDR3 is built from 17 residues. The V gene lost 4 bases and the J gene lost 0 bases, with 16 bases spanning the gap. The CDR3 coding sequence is TGCGCCAGCAGCCGAGAGGACAGAACCAGCTCTGGAAACACCATATATTTT. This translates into CASSREDRTSSGNTIYF.

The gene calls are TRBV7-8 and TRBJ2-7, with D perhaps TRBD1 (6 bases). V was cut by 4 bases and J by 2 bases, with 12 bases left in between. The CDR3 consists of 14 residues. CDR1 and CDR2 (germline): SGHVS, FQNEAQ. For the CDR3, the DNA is TGTGCCAGCAGCTCGGACAGATTAACCTACGAGCAGTACTTC. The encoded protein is CASSSDRLTYEQYF.

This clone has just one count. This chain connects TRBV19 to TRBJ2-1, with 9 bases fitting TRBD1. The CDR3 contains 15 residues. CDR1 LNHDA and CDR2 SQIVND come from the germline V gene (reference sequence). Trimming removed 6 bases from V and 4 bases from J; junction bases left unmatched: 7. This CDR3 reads CASSAGTGTYNEQFF. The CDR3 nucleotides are TGTGCCAGTAGCGCCGGGACAGGGACTTACAATGAGCAGTTCTTC.

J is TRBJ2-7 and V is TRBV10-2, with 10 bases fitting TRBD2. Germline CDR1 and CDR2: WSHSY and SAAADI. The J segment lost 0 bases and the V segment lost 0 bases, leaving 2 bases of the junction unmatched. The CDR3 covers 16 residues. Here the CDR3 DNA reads TGCGCCAGCAGTGAGTCCGCTAGCGGGAGCTCCTACGAGCAGTACTTC. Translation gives CASSESASGSSYEQYF.

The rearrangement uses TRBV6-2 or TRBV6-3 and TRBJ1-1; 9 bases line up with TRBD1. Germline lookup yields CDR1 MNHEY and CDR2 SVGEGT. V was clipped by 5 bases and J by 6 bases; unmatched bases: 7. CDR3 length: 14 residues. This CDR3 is CASSRDRVEAEAFF. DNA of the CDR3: TGTGCCAGCAGTCGGGACAGGGTCGAGGCTGAAGCTTTCTTT.

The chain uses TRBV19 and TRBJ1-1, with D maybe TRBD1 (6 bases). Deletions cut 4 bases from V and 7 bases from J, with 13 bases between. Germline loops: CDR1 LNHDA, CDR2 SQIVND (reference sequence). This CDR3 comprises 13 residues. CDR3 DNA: TGTGCCAGTAGTACACAGGGAACCCGTGAAGCTTTCTTT. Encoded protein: CASSTQGTREAFF.

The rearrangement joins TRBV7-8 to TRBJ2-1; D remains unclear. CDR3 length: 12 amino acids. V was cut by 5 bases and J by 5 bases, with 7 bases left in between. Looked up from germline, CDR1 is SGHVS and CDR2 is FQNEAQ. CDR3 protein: CASSPYDNEQFF. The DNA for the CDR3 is TGTGCCAGCAGCCCCTACGACAATGAGCAGTTCTTC.

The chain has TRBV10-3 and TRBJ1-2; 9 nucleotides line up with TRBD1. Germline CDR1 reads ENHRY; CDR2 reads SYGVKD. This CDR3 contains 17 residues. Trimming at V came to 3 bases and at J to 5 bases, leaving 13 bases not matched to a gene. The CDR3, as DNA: TGTGCCATCAGTGATAGGACAGGGGTAATTCCACAGTATGGCTACACCTTC. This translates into CAISDRTGVIPQYGYTF.

CDR3 DNA: TGTGCCTGGACGACGGGGGGGGCTATTTACAATGAGCAGTTCTTC. The encoded protein is CAWTTGGAIYNEQFF. The rearrangement uses TRBV30 and TRBJ2-1; 8 bases map to TRBD2. The ends lost 4 bases at V and 4 bases at J; junction bases unmatched: 9. The germline V gene encodes CDR1 GTSNPN and CDR2 SVGIG (reference sequence). The CDR3 consists of 15 residues.

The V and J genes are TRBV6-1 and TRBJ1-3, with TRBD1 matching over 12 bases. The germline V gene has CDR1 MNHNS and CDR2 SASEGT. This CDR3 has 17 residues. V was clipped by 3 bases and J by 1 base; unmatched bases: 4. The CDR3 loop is CASSDLGQGASGNTIYF. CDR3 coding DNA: TGTGCCAGCAGTGATTTGGGACAGGGGGCATCTGGAAACACCATATATTTT.

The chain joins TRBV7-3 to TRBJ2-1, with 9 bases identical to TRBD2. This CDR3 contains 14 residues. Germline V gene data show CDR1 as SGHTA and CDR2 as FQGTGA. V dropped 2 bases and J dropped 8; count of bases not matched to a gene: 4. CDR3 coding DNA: TGTGCCAGCAGCTTAGAGCGGGAGGAGGATGAGCAGTTCTTC. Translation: CASSLEREEDEQFF.